Following are 16 T cell receptor beta chains from one sample sequenced in a study of OX40 agonist ivuxolimab in advanced cancers. Here immunoSEQ multiplex PCR was the method, and the copy in TCRdb shows in-frame clones only, minus some. The sample carries 80,000 to 95,000 clones, about 90% recorded once. The input for sequencing was CD4+ or CD8+ T cells sorted from blood, taken in a trial of the OX40 agonist ivuxolimab. Receptors originate from an adult with an advanced solid tumor such as melanoma, head and neck, liver or kidney cancer.

The chain is built from TRBV27 and TRBJ2-7, with D perhaps being TRBD1 or TRBD2 (5 bases each). In germline, CDR1 is MNHEY, CDR2 SMNVEV (reference sequence). Deletions cut 3 bases from V and 3 bases from J, with 15 bases between. The CDR3 contains 15 residues. DNA for the CDR3: TGTGCCAGCAGTTTCGTTCTGGGACGAGACTACGAGCAGTACTTC. Protein product: CASSFVLGRDYEQYF.

This sequence joins TRBV19 and TRBJ1-1; maybe TRBD1 (6 bases). This CDR3 comprises 13 residues. V lost 7 bases, J lost 3 bases, and 12 bases lay in between. CDR1 and CDR2 (germline): LNHDA, SQIVND (reference sequence). This CDR3 is CASTVAGDTEAFF. CDR3 nucleotide sequence: TGTGCCAGTACCGTGGCAGGGGACACTGAAGCTTTCTTT.

The sample holds a few counts of this clone. V is TRBV9 and J is TRBJ1-5, with D unclear. Germline values: CDR1 SGDLS, CDR2 YYNGEE. The length of the CDR3 is 16 residues. The germline V and J ends were trimmed by 0 bases and 4 bases, with 14 bases remaining between them. The CDR3 region has the DNA TGTGCCAGCAGCGTAGTATTATGGGGTCCTAATCAGCCCCAGCATTTT. Residues: CASSVVLWGPNQPQHF.

The genes are TRBV7-2 and TRBJ2-3; TRBD2 might be the D (6 bases). The CDR3 covers 16 residues. The germline CDR1 and CDR2 sequences are SGHTA and FQGNSA. The V and J ends lost 5 bases and 1 base respectively, with 16 bases between them. The CDR3 coding sequence is TGTGCCAGCAGCCTAATCGGGTTAGCGGGCACAGATACGCAGTATTTT. It is translated as CASSLIGLAGTDTQYF.

CDR3 DNA sequence: TGTGCCAGTAGAGACGGGAATCTAGAGACCCAGTACTTC. It translates to CASRDGNLETQYF. The chain uses TRBV19 and TRBJ2-5, with D perhaps matching TRBD2 (5 bases). Germline loops: CDR1 LNHDA, CDR2 SQIVND (reference sequence). The CDR3 is 13 amino acids. Between the trimmed V and J ends, which lost 6 bases and 4 bases, there was a span of 12 bases.

The chain recombines TRBV27 with TRBJ1-2, with D unclear. With 4 bases removed from V and 0 bases from J, the gap between germline ends came to 15 bases. CDR1 and CDR2 (germline): MNHEY, SMNVEV (reference sequence). CDR3 length equals 16 residues. The CDR3 nucleotides are TGTGCCAGCAGTTCCCTGGGAGGGAATACTAACTATGGCTACACCTTC. Translation: CASSSLGGNTNYGYTF.

The CDR3 coding sequence is TGCAGCGGAGGGTTAGGGACGGTGAACACTGAAGCTTTCTTT. This encodes CSGGLGTVNTEAFF. The genes are TRBV29-1 and TRBJ1-1, with D perhaps matching TRBD1 (5 bases). Germline assignment: CDR1 SQVTM and CDR2 ANQGSEA. The ends were cut back, 7 bases at V and 0 bases at J, with 15 bases in the middle. The CDR3 spans 14 residues.

The J gene is TRBJ2-7, the V gene TRBV28, with D unresolved. Trimming pared 3 bases from V and 4 bases from J, leaving 7 bases between. CDR1 is MDHEN, CDR2 SYDVKM, per germline. The CDR3 covers 12 residues. The CDR3 sequence: CASSFLEYEQYF. The CDR3, as DNA: TGTGCCAGCAGTTTCCTCGAATACGAGCAGTACTTC.

V is TRBV10-1 and J is TRBJ1-5; D may be TRBD1 (5 bases). Germline-derived CDR1 and CDR2 are WNHNN and SYGVQD (reference sequence). There are 12 residues in the CDR3. Trimming pared 2 bases from V and 7 bases from J, leaving 6 bases between. CDR3 in DNA: TGCGCCAGCAGTGAGAGGGGCCAGCCCCAGCATTTT. Translated: CASSERGQPQHF.

V usage is TRBV7-9 and J usage is TRBJ1-1; D gene unclear. V lost 5 bases, J lost 7 bases, and 17 bases lay in between. Germline V gene lookup returns CDR1 SEHNR and CDR2 FQNEAQ (reference sequence). The CDR3 is made up of 14 amino acids. The CDR3 DNA reads as TGTGCCAGCAGCGCTCCCACGGCGCGGGATGAAGCTTTCTTT. This gives the protein CASSAPTARDEAFF.

V and J are TRBV7-9 and TRBJ2-7, with D possibly TRBD2 on 6 matching bases. Trimming shortened V by 5 bases and J by 2 bases, and 13 bases separated the two germline ends. The CDR3 extends over 14 amino acids. Germline-derived CDR1 and CDR2 are SEHNR and FQNEAQ (reference sequence). The CDR3 spells CASSHRDFTYEQYF. CDR3 bases: TGTGCCAGCAGCCACCGGGACTTTACCTACGAGCAGTACTTC.

CDR3 loop: CSVPGVGGTEAFF. The CDR3 DNA reads as TGCAGCGTTCCGGGGGTCGGGGGAACTGAAGCTTTCTTT. This rearrangement joins TRBV29-1 to TRBJ1-1, with a weak D call TRBD1 (5 bases). CDR1 is SQVTM and CDR2 is ANQGSEA in the germline V gene. This CDR3 has 13 residues. The ends were cut back, 5 bases at V and 5 bases at J, with 15 bases in the middle.

The J gene is TRBJ2-7, the V gene TRBV27; no firm D call. Between the trimmed V and J ends, which lost 6 bases and 1 base, there was a span of 13 bases. Germline V lookup: CDR1 MNHEY, CDR2 SMNVEV (reference sequence). The CDR3 extends over 14 amino acids. The CDR3: CASSSLPGSYEQYF. The CDR3 nucleotides are TGTGCCAGCAGCTCCTTACCGGGTTCCTACGAGCAGTACTTC.

V gene TRBV7-8 combines with J gene TRBJ2-5; tentatively, D is TRBD1 or TRBD2 (5 bases each). The DNA matches TRBJ2-7 better at its end, which makes the J call doubtful. The germline CDR1 and CDR2 sequences are SGHVS and FQNEAQ. There are 15 residues in the CDR3. The CDR3 is CASSLDRDGTYEQYF. The CDR3 DNA reads TGTGCCAGCAGCTTAGACCGGGACGGGACCTACGAGCAGTACTTC.

The chain uses TRBV7-9 and TRBJ2-5; 11 nucleotides align to TRBD2. This CDR3 is 14 amino acids long. CDR1 and CDR2 (germline): SEHNR, FQNEAQ (reference sequence). V dropped 5 bases and J dropped 4; count of bases not matched to a gene: 3. The CDR3 sequence is CASSRLAGPETQYF. The CDR3 nucleotides read TGTGCCAGCAGCCGACTAGCGGGACCAGAGACCCAGTACTTC.

V gene TRBV5-1 combines with J gene TRBJ1-1; unclear D gene. V dropped 0 bases and J dropped 1 base, with 7 bases sitting between them. From germline, CDR1 is SGHRS and CDR2 YFSETQ. The CDR3 contains 14 residues. CDR3 nucleotide sequence: TGCGCCAGCAGCTTGGCCTGGGGGAACACTGAAGCTTTCTTT. Its protein is CASSLAWGNTEAFF.